What follows are 5 T cell receptor beta chains derived from one specimen sequenced in a study of ipilimumab plus nivolumab after autologous stem cell transplantation. The method was immunoSEQ multiplex PCR; TCRdb's version includes in-frame clones alone and lacks a portion of them. The repertoire holds fewer than 15,000 clones, roughly 74% seen once, with over 9.5% in the top ten. Sequences were derived from PBMCs, sampled in a trial of ipilimumab plus nivolumab as post-transplant consolidation. These receptor sequences come from a male donor with primary mediastinal lymphoma.

The rearrangement links TRBV5-1 to TRBJ2-7, with 7 positions matching TRBD1. Per the germline V gene, CDR1 is SGHRS and CDR2 is YFSETQ. J gave up 3 bases and V 1 base, and 7 bases lay outside the gene matches. CDR3 size: 15 residues. In nucleotides, the CDR3 is TGCGCCAGCAGCTTGTCTCAGGGGGAATTCTACGAGCAGTACTTC. This gives the protein CASSLSQGEFYEQYF.

The chain is built from TRBV18 and TRBJ1-1; D unresolved. The germline V gene encodes CDR1 KGHSH and CDR2 LQKENI. The CDR3 length is 16 residues. V dropped 4 bases and J dropped 0 bases, with 15 bases sitting between them. CDR3 sequence: CASSRPMERMNTEAFF. The CDR3 nucleotides read TGTGCCAGCTCACGTCCAATGGAGCGGATGAACACTGAAGCTTTCTTT.

The rearrangement joins TRBV18 to TRBJ1-1; D is possibly TRBD1 (6 bases). This CDR3 spans 14 amino acids. Trimming shortened V by 2 bases and J by 5 bases, and 12 bases separated the two germline ends. The germline gives CDR1 KGHSH, CDR2 LQKENI. Here the CDR3 DNA reads TGTGCCAGCTCACCAATCGGGGGGCTAACTGAAGCTTTCTTT. This translates into CASSPIGGLTEAFF.

J is TRBJ2-3 and V is TRBV5-1; possible D gene TRBD2, 7 bases. V was cut by 5 bases and J by 0 bases, with 13 bases left in between. CDR3 length: 15 amino acids. Germline CDR1 is SGHRS and CDR2 is YFSETQ. The CDR3 loop is CASSWGGGSTDTQYF. The CDR3 DNA sequence: TGCGCCAGCAGTTGGGGGGGCGGGAGCACAGATACGCAGTATTTT.

The chain uses TRBV29-1 and TRBJ2-7, with a weak D call TRBD2 (5 bases). This CDR3 contains 12 residues. Germline-derived CDR1 and CDR2 are SQVTM and ANQGSEA. Between the trimmed V and J ends, which lost 4 bases and 3 bases, there was a span of 10 bases. CDR3 in amino acids: CSVVGGGYEQYF. In DNA, the CDR3 is TGCAGCGTTGTCGGAGGAGGCTACGAGCAGTACTTC.